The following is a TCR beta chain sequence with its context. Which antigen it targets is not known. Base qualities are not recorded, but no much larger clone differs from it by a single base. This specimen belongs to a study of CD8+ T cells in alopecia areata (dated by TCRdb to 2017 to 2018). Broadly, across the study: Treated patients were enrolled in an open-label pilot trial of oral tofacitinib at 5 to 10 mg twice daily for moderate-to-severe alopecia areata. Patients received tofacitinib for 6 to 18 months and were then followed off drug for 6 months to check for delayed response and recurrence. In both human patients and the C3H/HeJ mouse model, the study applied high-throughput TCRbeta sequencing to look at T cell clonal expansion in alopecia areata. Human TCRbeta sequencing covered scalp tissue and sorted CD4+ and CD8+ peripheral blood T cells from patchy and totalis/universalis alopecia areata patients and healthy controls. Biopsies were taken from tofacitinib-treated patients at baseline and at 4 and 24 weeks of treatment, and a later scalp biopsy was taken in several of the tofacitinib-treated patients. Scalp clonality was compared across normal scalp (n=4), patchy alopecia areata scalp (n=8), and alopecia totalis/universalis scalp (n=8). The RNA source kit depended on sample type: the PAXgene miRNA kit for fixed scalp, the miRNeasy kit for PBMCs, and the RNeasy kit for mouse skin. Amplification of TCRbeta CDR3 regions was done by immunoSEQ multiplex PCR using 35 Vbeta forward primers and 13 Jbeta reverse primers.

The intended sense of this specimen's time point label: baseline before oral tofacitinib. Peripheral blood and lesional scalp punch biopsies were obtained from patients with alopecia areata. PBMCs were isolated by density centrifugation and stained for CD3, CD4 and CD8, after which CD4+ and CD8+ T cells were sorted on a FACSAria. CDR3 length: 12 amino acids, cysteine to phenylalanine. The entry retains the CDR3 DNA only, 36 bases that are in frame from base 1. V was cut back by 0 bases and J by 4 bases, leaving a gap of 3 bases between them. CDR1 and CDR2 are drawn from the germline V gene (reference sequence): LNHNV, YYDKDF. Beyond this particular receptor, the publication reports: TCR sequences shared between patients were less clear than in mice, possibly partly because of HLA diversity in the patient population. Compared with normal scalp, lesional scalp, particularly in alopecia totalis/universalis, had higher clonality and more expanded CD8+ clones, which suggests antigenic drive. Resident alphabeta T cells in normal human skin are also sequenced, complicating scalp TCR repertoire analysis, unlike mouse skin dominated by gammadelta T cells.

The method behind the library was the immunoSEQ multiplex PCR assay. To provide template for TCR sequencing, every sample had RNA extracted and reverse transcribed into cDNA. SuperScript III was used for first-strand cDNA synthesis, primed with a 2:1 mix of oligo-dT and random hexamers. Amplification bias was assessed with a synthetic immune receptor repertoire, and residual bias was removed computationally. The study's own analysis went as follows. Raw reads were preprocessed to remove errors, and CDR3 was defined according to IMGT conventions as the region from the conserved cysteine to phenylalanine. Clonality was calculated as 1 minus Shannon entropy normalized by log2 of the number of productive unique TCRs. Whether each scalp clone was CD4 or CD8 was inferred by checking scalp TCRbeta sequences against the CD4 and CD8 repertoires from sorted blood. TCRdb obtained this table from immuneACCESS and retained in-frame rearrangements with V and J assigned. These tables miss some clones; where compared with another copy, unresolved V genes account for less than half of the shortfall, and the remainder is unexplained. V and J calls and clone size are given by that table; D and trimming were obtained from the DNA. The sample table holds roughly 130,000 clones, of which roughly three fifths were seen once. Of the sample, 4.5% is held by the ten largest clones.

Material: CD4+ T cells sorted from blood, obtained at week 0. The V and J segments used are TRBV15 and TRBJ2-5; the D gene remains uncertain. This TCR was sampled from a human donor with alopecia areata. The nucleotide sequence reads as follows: TGTGCCACCAGCAGAGAAAGAGAGACCCAGTACTTC. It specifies CATSRERETQYF.